The 2 T cell receptor beta chains given below trace back to one sample, sequenced in a study of blood T cell repertoires in COVID-19. Only in-frame clones appear in the TCRdb table, and some are missing; sequencing was by immunoSEQ multiplex PCR. The data show 180,000 or so clones, 80% to 90% seen once. The material sequenced was peripheral blood. The receptors come from a man aged 55-75 years with acute or convalescent COVID-19.

This clone was counted once. The chain employs TRBV6-5 and TRBJ2-7; TRBD2 matches at 7 bases. Germline CDR1 is MNHEY and CDR2 is SVGAGI. The V segment lost 8 bases and the J segment 2 bases; nucleotides outside the gene matches: 3. The CDR3 extends over 12 amino acids. CDR3 sequence: CASRAGTYEQYF. DNA of the CDR3: TGTGCCAGCCGAGCGGGGACCTACGAGCAGTACTTC.

This chain uses TRBV28 with TRBJ2-2, with TRBD2 matching over 8 bases. Germline V gene data show CDR1 as MDHEN and CDR2 as SYDVKM. The CDR3 extends over 16 amino acids. V was clipped by 5 bases and J by 9 bases; unmatched bases: 14. This CDR3 is CASSTTGGRVRRELFF. The CDR3 DNA sequence: TGTGCCAGCAGTACCACGGGAGGGAGGGTTCGTAGGGAGCTGTTTTTT.